This paragraph reports one T cell receptor (beta chain). Looked up from germline, CDR1 is ENHRY and CDR2 is SYGVKD. V shed 6 bases and J 5 bases; nucleotides not matched to a gene: 9. CDR3 length: 15 residues. These data come from a study of blood T cell repertoires in COVID-19. Study-level information: PBMCs, B-cell-depleted T cells, or T cells provided the cDNA or gDNA that made up the material.

Recovered Cohort 3 donors showed two negative PCRs, clearance, or symptom resolution. Measured with immunoSEQ multiplex PCR; TCRdb has only the in-frame clones, and not every one. This table has approximately 250,000 clones, around 89% appearing once. The V call is TRBV10-3, the J call TRBJ2-7; TRBD1 agrees at 11 bases. Sequencing was done on a sample of PBMCs or T cells enriched from blood (not recorded which). This sequence originates from a woman aged 25 to 45 who had recovered from COVID-19. Here the CDR3 reads CAISPPGQGGNEQYF. The CDR3 DNA reads as TGTGCCATCAGCCCACCGGGACAGGGGGGCAACGAGCAGTACTTC.